Below, 18 T cell receptor beta chains from the same sample are listed, as sequenced in a study of T cells in localized non-small cell lung cancer. Assay used: immunoSEQ multiplex PCR; TCRdb lists only in-frame clones, some missing. The repertoire holds about 33,000 clones, with just under 80% as singletons. The sequences come from peripheral blood, collected before any cancer treatment. Every receptor here comes from a male donor at least 60 years old with stage III squamous cell lung carcinoma.

The sample holds a few counts of this clone. CDR3 DNA: TGTGCCAGCAGCTCCAGGGAGGTGGGCACTGAAGCTTTCTTT. It is translated as CASSSREVGTEAFF. The chain carries TRBV11-2 and TRBJ1-1, with D possibly matching TRBD1 (5 bases). The CDR3 covers 14 residues. CDR1 and CDR2 (germline): SGHAT, FQNNGV. V was shortened by 4 bases and J by 4 bases, with 13 bases between the two germline ends.

The rearrangement uses TRBV6-1 and TRBJ1-4; unclear D gene. CDR1 and CDR2 from the germline V gene are MNHNS and SASEGT. The CDR3 sequence is 15 residues long. V shed 0 bases and J shed 8 bases, with 13 bases lying between them. This CDR3 reads CASSEAVGVGEKLFF. Written as DNA, the CDR3 is TGTGCCAGCAGTGAAGCGGTGGGTGTAGGGGAAAAACTGTTTTTT.

The chain is built from TRBV19 and TRBJ2-7, with TRBD1 identical over 9 bases. The CDR3 spans 15 residues. The germline CDR1 and CDR2 sequences are LNHDA and SQIVND (reference sequence). With V trimmed by 3 bases and J by 5 bases, 8 bases remained unmatched. The DNA of the CDR3 is TGTGCCAGTAGTATCCGGTGGGACAGGGCCAACGAGCAGTACTTC. Amino acid sequence: CASSIRWDRANEQYF. The full variable domain, completed using reference TRBV19 and TRBJ2-7, is DGGITQSPKYLFRKEGQNVTLSCEQNLNHDAMYWYRQDPGQGLRLIYYSQIVNDFQKGDIAEGYSVSREKKESFPLTVTSAQKNPTAFYLCASSIRWDRANEQYFGPGTRLTVT.

The rearrangement links TRBV3-2 to TRBJ1-1. TRBV3-2 is recorded as a pseudogene. The CDR3 extends over 9 amino acids. CDR3 nucleotides: TGTGCCAGCAGCCGCAAAGCTTTCTTT. It translates to CASSRKAFF.

The chain couples TRBV5-1 to TRBJ2-1; the match to TRBD1 covers 9 bases. After removal of 4 bases from V and 10 bases from J, the junction contained 12 bases not matched to a gene. CDR1 and CDR2 (germline): SGHRS, YFSETQ. The CDR3 has 15 amino acids. In DNA, the CDR3 is TGCGCCAGCAGCAGATTAGGGGACAGGGTTGAGGAGCAGTTCTTC. This sequence encodes CASSRLGDRVEEQFF.

This clone occurred a few times. The chain is built from TRBV6-1 and TRBJ1-1, with no clear D. V lost 4 bases, J lost 2 bases, and 11 bases lay in between. The CDR3 runs to 14 residues. Germline V gene data show CDR1 as MNHNS and CDR2 as SASEGT. The CDR3 spells CASSGGMLNTEAFF. CDR3 DNA sequence: TGTGCCAGCAGTGGTGGAATGCTCAACACTGAAGCTTTCTTT.

V is TRBV10-3 and J is TRBJ1-3; D unclear. V lost 3 bases and J 3 bases, leaving 3 bases between the germline ends. CDR3 length: 12 residues. CDR1 and CDR2 from the germline V gene are ENHRY and SYGVKD. CDR3 protein: CAISEDGNTIYF. In nucleotides, the CDR3 is TGTGCCATCAGTGAAGATGGAAACACCATATATTTT.

The V gene is TRBV11-3, the J gene TRBJ2-3; D is undetermined. The V gene lost 4 bases and the J gene lost 6 bases, with 17 bases spanning the gap. The germline gives CDR1 SGHNT, CDR2 YENEEA. The CDR3 runs 15 residues. The CDR3 DNA sequence: TGTGCCAGCAGCTCAGATGGGAATTCGGCGGATACGCAGTATTTT. This translates into CASSSDGNSADTQYF.

The chain links TRBV13 to TRBJ2-1; D is unclear. The germline V gene encodes CDR1 PRHDT and CDR2 FYEKMQ (reference sequence). The CDR3 loop spans 11 amino acids. The V and J ends lost 6 bases and 7 bases respectively, with 7 bases between them. This CDR3 reads CASSGFNEQFF. CDR3 DNA: TGTGCCAGCAGTGGATTTAATGAGCAGTTCTTC.

The rearrangement uses TRBV7-2 and TRBJ2-7, with D maybe TRBD1 (5 bases). Germline CDR1 reads SGHTA; CDR2 reads FQGNSA. The CDR3 runs 12 residues. Trimming removed 3 bases at V and 12 bases at J, with 15 bases between. This CDR3 reads CASSFGLTAPYF. The CDR3 nucleotides read TGTGCCAGCAGCTTCGGGTTGACAGCCCCGTACTTC.

CDR3 DNA sequence: TGTGCCAGCTCACCACTCGGGGATAGCTACACCTTC. Its translation is CASSPLGDSYTF. The chain has TRBV18 and TRBJ1-2, with unresolved D. V lost 1 base to trimming and J lost 9 bases, with 9 bases between them. Germline V gene sequence: CDR1 KGHSH, CDR2 LQKENI. This CDR3 has 12 amino acids.

The chain uses TRBV6-1 and TRBJ2-1, with TRBD2 matching 7 bases. Germline V gene lookup returns CDR1 MNHNS and CDR2 SASEGT. This CDR3 has 15 residues. V was pared by 4 bases and J by 1 base, with 4 bases of the junction left unmatched. As DNA, the CDR3 is TGTGCCAGCAGTGCGGCCGGGGGGTCCTACAATGAGCAGTTCTTC. Translating it yields CASSAAGGSYNEQFF.

This chain connects TRBV7-9 to TRBJ1-1, with D maybe TRBD1 (5 bases). Germline V gene sequence: CDR1 SEHNR, CDR2 FQNEAQ (reference sequence). Trimming left V 5 bases short and J 3 bases short, with 28 bases between. This CDR3 comprises 19 residues. CDR3 sequence (DNA): TGTGCCAGCAGCATAACCCGGGGCCAGGTCGTTAGAGGCCACACTGAAGCTTTCTTT. It encodes CASSITRGQVVRGHTEAFF. Full variable domain (missing parts from reference TRBV7-9 and TRBJ1-1): DTGVSQNPRHKITKRGQNVTFRCDPISEHNRLYWYRQTLGQGPEFLTYFQNEAQLEKSRLLSDRFSAERPKGSFSTLEIQRTEQGDSAMYLCASSITRGQVVRGHTEAFFGQGTRLTVV.

V usage is TRBV19 and J usage is TRBJ2-7; TRBD2 matches at 9 bases. Germline values: CDR1 LNHDA, CDR2 SQIVND (reference sequence). The CDR3 loop spans 15 amino acids. V lost 5 bases, J lost 2 bases, and 7 bases stayed unmatched. Here the CDR3 reads CASSATSGLTYEQYF. In DNA form, the CDR3 reads TGTGCCAGTAGTGCTACTAGCGGGCTGACCTACGAGCAGTACTTC. The whole variable domain, filled in from reference TRBV19 and TRBJ2-7, reads DGGITQSPKYLFRKEGQNVTLSCEQNLNHDAMYWYRQDPGQGLRLIYYSQIVNDFQKGDIAEGYSVSREKKESFPLTVTSAQKNPTAFYLCASSATSGLTYEQYFGPGTRLTVT.

The chain is built from TRBV5-6 and TRBJ2-1; the match to TRBD2 covers 14 bases. V lost 4 bases to trimming and J lost 5 bases; unmatched junction nucleotides: 11. Germline CDR1 reads SGHDT; CDR2 reads YYEEEE. CDR3 size: 18 residues. CDR3 residues: CASSLWRLAGGPNNEQFF. CDR3 in DNA: TGTGCCAGCAGCCTCTGGAGACTAGCGGGGGGGCCAAACAATGAGCAGTTCTTC.

V usage is TRBV19 and J usage is TRBJ2-3; 8 nucleotides line up with TRBD2. Germline-derived CDR1 and CDR2 are LNHDA and SQIVND (reference sequence). V lost 6 bases and J lost 2; bases outside the gene matches: 4. The CDR3 loop spans 14 amino acids. The CDR3 nucleotides read TGTGCCAGTAGCACTAGCGGAGTCACAGATACGCAGTATTTT. It codes for CASSTSGVTDTQYF. The variable domain in full, with the rest retrieved from reference TRBV19 and TRBJ2-3, is DGGITQSPKYLFRKEGQNVTLSCEQNLNHDAMYWYRQDPGQGLRLIYYSQIVNDFQKGDIAEGYSVSREKKESFPLTVTSAQKNPTAFYLCASSTSGVTDTQYFGPGTRLTVL.

This clone was counted once. The J gene is TRBJ2-1, the V gene TRBV4-1, with 10 bases fitting TRBD2. V was clipped by 5 bases and J by 4 bases; unmatched bases: 8. There are 16 residues in the CDR3. CDR1 is MGHRA and CDR2 is YSYEKL in the germline V gene. CDR3 sequence (DNA): TGCGCCAGCAGCTCCTACCCTAGCGGGAGTTACAATGAGCAGTTCTTC. Protein: CASSSYPSGSYNEQFF.

The CDR3: CASSLVSGGSYNEQFF. In nucleotides, the CDR3 is TGCGCCAGCAGCTTGGTTTCAGGGGGGAGCTACAATGAGCAGTTCTTC. The chain uses TRBV5-1 and TRBJ2-1, with D perhaps TRBD1 (7 bases). Looked up from germline, CDR1 is SGHRS and CDR2 is YFSETQ. The CDR3 has 16 amino acids. The V gene lost 0 bases and the J gene lost 3 bases, with 13 bases spanning the gap.